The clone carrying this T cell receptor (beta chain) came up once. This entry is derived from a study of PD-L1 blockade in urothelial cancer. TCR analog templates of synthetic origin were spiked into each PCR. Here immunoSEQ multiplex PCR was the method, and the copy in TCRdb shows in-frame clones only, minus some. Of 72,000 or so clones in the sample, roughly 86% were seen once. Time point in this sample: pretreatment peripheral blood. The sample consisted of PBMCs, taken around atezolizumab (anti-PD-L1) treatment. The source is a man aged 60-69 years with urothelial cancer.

The CDR3 nucleotides are TGTGCCAGCAGCTTGGAGGGGGACGAGCAGTACTTC. This codes for CASSLEGDEQYF. The V gene is TRBV5-4, the J gene TRBJ2-7; possibly TRBD1 for D (6 bases). Trimming pared 0 bases from V and 5 bases from J, leaving 6 bases between. This CDR3 contains 12 residues. In germline, CDR1 is SGHNT, CDR2 YYREEE (reference sequence). Full variable domain (remainder filled in from reference TRBV5-4 and TRBJ2-7): ETGVTQSPTHLIKTRGQQVTLRCSSQSGHNTVSWYQQALGQGPQFIFQYYREEENGRGNFPPRFSGLQFPNYSSELNVNALELDDSALYLCASSLEGDEQYFGPGTRLTVT.